The clone carrying this TCR beta chain was seen a few times. Unique molecular identifiers were added to individual cDNA molecules. Each CDR3 protein is one row after TCRdb ran MiXCR on the 5' RACE reads. The sample consists of 50,000 to 60,000 distinct CDR3 sequences, about 6.1% of them appearing once. Trimming cost V 2 bases and J 1 base, with 6 bases left between them. The CDR3 is made up of 13 amino acids. Germline CDR1 is PRHDT and CDR2 is FYEKMQ (reference sequence). The sample comes from a study of early T cells in non-severe SARS-CoV-2 infection. This receptor was identified in an adult who was a healthcare worker with PCR-confirmed SARS-CoV-2 infection or an uninfected control (not recorded which). The chain uses TRBV13 and TRBJ2-7; D is unresolved. The sample here was whole blood, taken at baseline. CDR3 amino acids: CASSLRESYEQYF. The CDR3 coding sequence is TGTGCCAGCAGCTTAAGAGAGTCCTACGAGCAGTACTTC.